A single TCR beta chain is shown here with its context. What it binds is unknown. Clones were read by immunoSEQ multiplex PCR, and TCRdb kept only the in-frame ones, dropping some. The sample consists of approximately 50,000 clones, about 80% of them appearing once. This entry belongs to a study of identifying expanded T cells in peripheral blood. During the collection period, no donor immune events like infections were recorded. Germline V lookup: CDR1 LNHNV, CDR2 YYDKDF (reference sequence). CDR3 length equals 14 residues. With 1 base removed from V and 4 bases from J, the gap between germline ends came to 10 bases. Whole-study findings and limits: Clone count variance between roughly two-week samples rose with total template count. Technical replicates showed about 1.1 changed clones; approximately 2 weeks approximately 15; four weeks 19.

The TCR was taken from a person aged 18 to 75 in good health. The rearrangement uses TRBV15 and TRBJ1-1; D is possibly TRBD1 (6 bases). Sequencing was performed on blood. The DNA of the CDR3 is TGTGCCACCAGCAGAGGAGGACAGCCCACTGAAGCTTTCTTT. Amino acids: CATSRGGQPTEAFF.